This TCR beta chain was retrieved from a study of cytomegalovirus exposure and HLA in healthy donors. Overall study results and limits: As a later analysis showed, a missense DCLRE1C variant was linked to trimming of TCR beta V- and J-genes. Researchers catalogued roughly 170 TCR beta chains as cytomegalovirus-associated.

The germline gives CDR1 KGHSH, CDR2 LQKENI. This CDR3 contains 15 residues. With 3 bases removed from V and 0 bases from J, the gap between germline ends came to 11 bases. With regard to this clone: No antigen is known for it.

60 Vbeta and 13 Jbeta primers were used in PCR. TCRdb keeps only in-frame clones here, not all; method: immunoSEQ multiplex PCR. Recorded here are just over 150,000 clones; the top ten clones represent over 1%. This sequence joins TRBV18 and TRBJ1-1, with D possibly TRBD1 on 6 matching bases. The clonotype originates from a woman in her sixties in good health and CMV-seronegative. Source material: PBMCs. The CDR3 DNA sequence: TGTGCCAGCTCACCGCGGACAGAGATGAACACTGAAGCTTTCTTT. The encoded protein is CASSPRTEMNTEAFF.